This T cell receptor beta chain was observed in a study of Ad26.COV2.S vaccination and SARS-CoV-2 variants. Findings and caveats of the study: Ad26.COV2.S recipients had broader spike-specific TCRs (P = 0.0014).

Clones were read by immunoSEQ multiplex PCR, and TCRdb kept only the in-frame ones, dropping some. This table holds hundreds of thousands of clones, more than 70% found once. Turning to this clone: Antigen unknown.

V lost 3 bases to trimming and J lost 4 bases; unmatched junction nucleotides: 7. CDR3 length: 15 amino acids. From germline, CDR1 is MNHEY and CDR2 SMNVEV (reference sequence). Treatment of the sample: around 19 received Ad26.COV2.S at low or high dose, single or two shots; about 5 received placebo; per-sample allocation not given. Sampling took place 63 days after the first vaccine or placebo injection. This chain links TRBV27 with TRBJ1-1, with TRBD1 identical over 8 bases. The sequence was collected from a person between 18 and 59 years old who received the Ad26.COV2.S COVID-19 vaccine or a placebo. The sequencing here drew on peripheral blood, taken in a trial of Ad26.COV2.S vaccine versus placebo. In nucleotides, the CDR3 is TGTGCCAGCAGTTTGATGTTCGACAGGGGCACTGAAGCTTTCTTT. Its translation is CASSLMFDRGTEAFF.